One and the same sample provided the 16 T cell receptor beta chains below, sequenced in a study of identical twins. TCRdb itself ran the 5' RACE reads through MiXCR, one entry per CDR3 protein. The data show 150,000 or so distinct CDR3 sequences, roughly 3.5% seen once. Sequences were obtained from memory T cells sorted from blood. Source of these receptors: a man aged 18 to 35 in good health.

There are a few counts of this clonotype. V usage is TRBV5-5 and J usage is TRBJ2-6, with D unresolved. Trimming shortened V by 0 bases and J by 0 bases, and 7 bases separated the two germline ends. The CDR3 is 16 residues long. CDR1 is SGHKS, CDR2 YYEKEE, per germline (reference sequence). This CDR3 reads CASSLGRSSGANVLTF. DNA of the CDR3: TGTGCCAGCAGCTTGGGACGGAGCTCTGGGGCCAACGTCCTGACTTTC.

This clonotype was recorded at least ten times. This sequence joins TRBV5-6 and TRBJ2-7; 7 bases line up with TRBD1. Germline V gives CDR1 SGHDT, CDR2 YYEEEE. The CDR3 contains 15 residues. V was pared by 3 bases and J by 9 bases, with 15 bases of the junction left unmatched. The CDR3 sequence is CASSWAGTDYGWQYV. DNA of the CDR3: TGTGCCAGCAGCTGGGCCGGGACAGACTACGGTTGGCAGTACGTC.

This clonotype came up a few times. The V gene is TRBV7-9, the J gene TRBJ2-7; D may be TRBD1 or TRBD2 (6 bases each). The CDR3 contains 14 residues. Germline assignment: CDR1 SEHNR and CDR2 FQNEAQ (reference sequence). V was cut by 4 bases and J by 2 bases, with 12 bases left in between. CDR3 sequence reads: CASSSPRGPYEQYF. In DNA, the CDR3 is TGTGCCAGCAGCTCCCCCCGGGGGCCCTACGAGCAGTACTTC. The full variable domain, rest sourced from reference TRBV7-9 and TRBJ2-7, is DTGVSQNPRHKITKRGQNVTFRCDPISEHNRLYWYRQTLGQGPEFLTYFQNEAQLEKSRLLSDRFSAERPKGSFSTLEIQRTEQGDSAMYLCASSSPRGPYEQYFGPGTRLTVT.

This clonotype has at least ten counts. The rearrangement links TRBV28 to TRBJ1-3, with D unresolved. The germline V gene encodes CDR1 MDHEN and CDR2 SYDVKM. This CDR3 region has 14 residues. Deletions cut 4 bases from V and 2 bases from J, with 9 bases between. DNA of the CDR3: TGTGCCAGCAGTTCGAGGATCCCTGGAAACACCATATATTTT. The encoded protein is CASSSRIPGNTIYF.

Many counts were recorded for this clonotype. The chain carries TRBV21-1 and TRBJ1-2; TRBD1 reflects the table's D call only, with no check against the DNA. TRBV21-1 is recorded as a pseudogene. The CDR3 consists of 14 residues. CDR3 residues: CASRNPTGDYGYTF. CDR3 nucleotides: TGTGCCAGCAGGAATCCCACAGGGGACTATGGCTACACCTTC.

This clonotype was observed many times. For the CDR3, the DNA is TGTGCCAGCAGCCTCGGGATTAGAGAGACCCAGTACTTC. Translation gives CASSLGIRETQYF. V is TRBV11-2 and J is TRBJ2-5, with a possible D match to TRBD2 (5 bases). The CDR3 is made up of 13 amino acids. Germline V gives CDR1 SGHAT, CDR2 FQNNGV. V shed 5 bases and J shed 4 bases, with 11 bases lying between them.

This clonotype was detected ten times or more. The J gene is TRBJ2-5, the V gene TRBV27, with 7 bases matching TRBD2. V was pared by 3 bases and J by 4 bases, with 11 bases of the junction left unmatched. Germline CDR1 is MNHEY and CDR2 is SMNVEV (reference sequence). The CDR3 extends over 16 amino acids. CDR3 coding DNA: TGTGCCAGCAGTTTTGCCGCTAGCGGTCTGCGAGAGACCCAGTACTTC. Its translation: CASSFAASGLRETQYF.

This clonotype was found a few times. V is TRBV6-4 and J is TRBJ2-2; TRBD2 might be the D (5 bases). Per germline, CDR1 MRHNA and CDR2 SNTAGT. The CDR3 runs 17 residues. V was pared by 6 bases and J by 0 bases, with 17 bases between. The CDR3 region is CASSQDRRVANTGELFF. The CDR3 bases are TGTGCCAGCAGCCAGGACCGGCGGGTGGCGAACACCGGGGAGCTGTTTTTT.

This clonotype was observed at least ten times. This chain uses TRBV9 with TRBJ2-2; D perhaps matches TRBD1 (5 bases). The CDR3 has 16 amino acids. Trimming took off 0 bases at V and 1 base at J, with 10 bases between the two ends. Germline V gene lookup returns CDR1 SGDLS and CDR2 YYNGEE. DNA of the CDR3: TGTGCCAGCAGCGTAGCTGTCAGGGTGAACACCGGGGAGCTGTTTTTT. Its translation is CASSVAVRVNTGELFF.

This clonotype was seen repeatedly, ten times or more. The rearrangement uses TRBV28 and TRBJ2-7; 9 bases align to TRBD1. The CDR3 extends over 17 amino acids. The germline V gene encodes CDR1 MDHEN and CDR2 SYDVKM. J lost 4 bases, V lost 3 bases, and 13 bases had no gene match. The DNA of the CDR3 is TGTGCCAGCAGTTTCCTCCCACCGGGACAGGGCCGTTACGAGCAGTACTTC. It codes for CASSFLPPGQGRYEQYF.

This clonotype was counted ten times or more. V and J are TRBV12-3 or TRBV12-4 and TRBJ2-3; D is unclear. Trimming removed 6 bases at V and 0 bases at J, with 22 bases between. This CDR3 region has 18 residues. CDR3 sequence reads: CASRPRKALAVSTDTQYF. The CDR3 coding sequence is TGTGCCAGCAGACCCCGAAAAGCACTGGCCGTAAGCACAGATACGCAGTATTTT.

This clonotype was detected many times. V and J are TRBV27 and TRBJ2-1; tentative D call: TRBD2 (6 bases). Germline lookup yields CDR1 MNHEY and CDR2 SMNVEV (reference sequence). This CDR3 comprises 17 residues. V was pared by 5 bases and J by 4 bases, with 21 bases between. The CDR3 sequence: CASSPQKPGLPYNEQFF. The CDR3 DNA sequence: TGTGCCAGCAGTCCCCAAAAACCGGGACTTCCTTACAATGAGCAGTTCTTC.

This clonotype appeared many times. The rearrangement joins TRBV4-2 to TRBJ2-1; D gene unclear. The CDR3 runs to 15 residues. The germline gives CDR1 LGHNA, CDR2 YNFKEQ. V dropped 0 bases and J dropped 10 bases, with 16 bases sitting between them. The CDR3 nucleotides are TGTGCCAGCAGCCAAGATTCCGTGGCGTTCGGCGAGCAGTTCTTC. This translates into CASSQDSVAFGEQFF.

This chain's CDR3 is CASSVAGTDTQYF. CDR3 nucleotides: TGTGCCAGCAGCGTAGCGGGCACAGATACGCAGTATTTT. This chain connects TRBV9 to TRBJ2-3; D remains unclear. The CDR3 covers 13 residues. Germline lookup yields CDR1 SGDLS and CDR2 YYNGEE. V dropped 0 bases and J dropped 1 base, with 3 bases sitting between them.

This clonotype was counted many times. V gene TRBV3-1 combines with J gene TRBJ2-1; the D gene is possibly TRBD2 (6 bases). The V end lost 1 base, the J end lost 8 bases, and 21 bases lay between the germline ends. The CDR3 spans 17 residues. CDR1 and CDR2 from the germline V gene are LGHDT and YNNKEL (reference sequence). The CDR3 loop is CASSQVPWGWEVDEQFF. CDR3 coding DNA: TGTGCCAGCAGCCAAGTCCCGTGGGGTTGGGAGGTGGATGAGCAGTTCTTC.

Ten or more counts support this clonotype. This chain links TRBV24-1 with TRBJ2-2; 9 bases agree with TRBD1. The CDR3 contains 18 residues. Germline V gene sequence: CDR1 KGHDR, CDR2 SFDVKD. Unmatched junction bases numbered 14, after V lost 5 bases and J lost 5 bases. This CDR3 is CATSGQDPGQGWTGELFF. The CDR3 coding sequence is TGTGCCACCAGTGGTCAGGACCCGGGACAGGGATGGACCGGGGAGCTGTTTTTT.